This TCR beta chain is from a study of graft-versus-host responses after intestinal transplantation. Study observations and caveats: Graft-versus-host to host-versus-graft clonal ratios in allografts were high in patients with graft-donor T cell macrochimerism.

Generated by immunoSEQ multiplex PCR, the TCRdb table keeps only in-frame clones and is missing some. The sample contains 130,000 to 150,000 clones, around nine tenths of which appear only once. V was shortened by 1 base and J by 2 bases, with 12 bases between the two germline ends. The CDR3 is 15 residues long. Germline values: CDR1 SGHTA, CDR2 FQGNSA. Comment on this clone: The antigen remains undetermined.

This specimen consisted of unstimulated CD4+ T cells sorted from spleen or lymph node cells, obtained before intestinal transplant. This receptor was identified in a human donor who received an intestinal transplant. This chain joins TRBV7-2 and TRBJ2-7; D possibly corresponds to TRBD1 (6 bases). The CDR3 nucleotides read TGTGCCAGCAGCTTAGAGAGGGGGACACCCTACGAGCAGTACTTC. Amino acids: CASSLERGTPYEQYF.